Listed below are T cell receptor beta chains from one sample, sequenced in a study of blood T cell repertoires in COVID-19. The assay was immunoSEQ multiplex PCR, and TCRdb's table has in-frame clones only and misses some. The sample has approximately 80,000 clones; about 85% are singletons. Sequencing was done on a sample of peripheral blood. These receptors all stem from a human donor in a cohort sampled during active COVID-19. Both conserved end residues are trimmed from each CDR3. Some rows mark clone size as missing; the rest say once, few, many or name a class of expanded clone.

j_gene	abundance	v_gene	CDR3aa
TRBJ2-1	-	TRBV2	ASKDRGNEQF
TRBJ2-7	-	TRBV24-1	ATSDSTSGTLWQY
TRBJ2-7	-	TRBV29-1	SVKNTDRVSGEQY
TRBJ1-6	-	TRBV9	ASSVGHRESNSPLH
TRBJ2-7	-	TRBV5-1	ASSPGLAGTYEQY
TRBJ2-5	once	TRBV18	ASSGTRVQETQY
TRBJ2-7	-	TRBV5-6	ASSPRRGQSYEQY
TRBJ2-1	-	TRBV19	ASSISSYGEQF
TRBJ2-5	-	TRBV2	ASSWEGQQRETQY
TRBJ2-1	-	TRBV11-3	ASSLGVARDEQF
TRBJ1-1	-	TRBV4-1	ATRRDTEAF
TRBJ2-5	-	TRBV4-1	ASSLRVSQETQY
TRBJ2-7	-	TRBV5-5	ASRRNGQGEAYEQY
TRBJ2-1	-	TRBV28	ASSLSGSSYNEQF
TRBJ2-7	once	TRBV19	ASSREGSYEQY
TRBJ1-2	-	TRBV6-1	ASSERTGLVGYT
TRBJ2-1	-	TRBV29-1	SVELAGDINEQF
TRBJ1-2	-	TRBV12-3/TRBV12-4	ASSEQGNYGYT
TRBJ1-6	-	TRBV13	ASSLGQYNSPLH
TRBJ2-7	-	TRBV10-3	AISETGTGAYEQY
TRBJ1-1	-	TRBV27	ASSPQGAYTEAF
TRBJ1-2	-	TRBV19	ASSISRDRGFDGYT
TRBJ2-3	-	TRBV6-6	ASSYGFRGLTDTQY
TRBJ2-7	-	TRBV29-1	SVLTGSFYEQY
TRBJ1-5	-	TRBV5-8	ASSPGTGDFSNQPQH
TRBJ2-1	few	TRBV10-3	AISSTSGGFYNEQF
TRBJ1-1	-	TRBV11-2	ASSSGTPFFI
TRBJ2-2	-	TRBV7-3	ASSPGQSNTGELF
TRBJ2-1	-	TRBV27	ASSLNNEQF
TRBJ2-4	-	TRBV6-4	ASRPGGAQTKNIQY
TRBJ2-3	-	TRBV3-1/TRBV3-2	ASSPPVAGGRDTQY
TRBJ1-1	-	TRBV5-1	ASRLRQGGTEAF
TRBJ1-3	-	TRBV3-1/TRBV3-2	ASSQGQRISGNTIY
TRBJ2-5	-	TRBV18	ASSPRLAGLRDEETQY
TRBJ2-5	-	TRBV19	ASSPRGGTPGTQY
TRBJ1-1	-	TRBV28	ASSFQTGGNTEAF
TRBJ2-3	-	TRBV3-1/TRBV3-2	ASSLGGPDTQY
TRBJ2-2	-	TRBV25-1	ASSDSGFNTGELF
TRBJ2-1	-	TRBV30	AWKWAGAYNEQF
TRBJ1-1	-	TRBV7-7	ASNPWGGENTEAF
TRBJ1-5	-	TRBV7-2	ASSTMVLRGGQPQH
TRBJ1-3	-	TRBV21-1	ASSKQGTRGNTIY
TRBJ2-7	once	TRBV3-1/TRBV3-2	ASSPAGQGAYEQY
TRBJ1-4	-	TRBV6-6	ASSYRGGATNEKLF
TRBJ1-5	once	TRBV2	ASSGRGLPQH
TRBJ1-3	-	TRBV10-2	ASSEPQTLRGGNTIY
TRBJ2-5	-	TRBV7-8	ASSPGQGLVNYQETQY
TRBJ2-1	once	TRBV5-1	ASSLVVAGGYDNEQF
TRBJ2-5	-	TRBV7-8	ASGVLNTLQETQY
TRBJ1-2	-	TRBV18	ASSPREGDGYT
TRBJ1-2	-	TRBV5-4	ASSLDRKNYGYT
TRBJ1-1	-	TRBV19	ASHYRGLNTEAF